This T cell receptor beta chain emerged from a study of beta chain features in type 1 diabetes. The study, taken as a whole, reports: Shorter TCRB CDR3s, moderately but significantly so, marked every one of the four CD4+ subsets in Type 1 diabetes patients.

A note on this clone: Its antigen is undetermined.

The authors reverse transcribed all of the isolated RNA, so sequencing captured expressed TCRB transcripts. The repertoire was sequenced with immunoSEQ multiplex PCR; TCRdb's copy has only in-frame clones and lacks some. Found here are about 190,000 clones, 6% to 9% of them singletons; the top ten hold roughly 0.46%. This CDR3 has 15 residues. The germline V gene has CDR1 LNHDA and CDR2 SQIVND (reference sequence). With 3 bases removed from V and 2 bases from J, the gap between germline ends came to 11 bases. The sequenced material came from central memory CD4+ T cells from blood. The rearrangement uses TRBV19 and TRBJ1-5; D ambiguous. The sequence derives from a man aged 18 to 30 with type 1 diabetes. The CDR3 protein is CASSIQDSGNQPQHF. In nucleotides, the CDR3 is TGTGCCAGTAGTATCCAGGATAGCGGCAATCAGCCCCAGCATTTT.